These 15 T cell receptor beta chains share one sample of origin, sequenced in a study of blood T cell repertoires in COVID-19. Generated by immunoSEQ multiplex PCR, the TCRdb table keeps only in-frame clones and is missing some. The data show tens of thousands of clones, around 84% seen once. The sequencing input was peripheral blood. These receptors were obtained from a human donor in a cohort sampled during active COVID-19.

The CDR3 bases are TGTGCCAGCAGTTACGGGGCGGAACTATCCTACGAGCAGTACTTC. It encodes CASSYGAELSYEQYF. The V call is TRBV6-5, the J call TRBJ2-7; a weak D match, TRBD1 (5 bases). V was cut by 2 bases and J by 1 base, with 12 bases left in between. The CDR3 has 15 residues. Germline lookup yields CDR1 MNHEY and CDR2 SVGAGI.

The rearrangement uses TRBV11-2 and TRBJ2-1; 14 bases are a match to TRBD2. This CDR3 has 19 residues. Germline values: CDR1 SGHAT, CDR2 FQNNGV. Unmatched junction bases numbered 16, after V lost 5 bases and J lost 7 bases. CDR3 residues: CASSPTRGGTSGGRNEQFF. Written as DNA, the CDR3 is TGTGCCAGCAGCCCTACAAGGGGTGGGACTAGCGGGGGTAGAAATGAGCAGTTCTTC.

The chain has TRBV5-6 and TRBJ2-5; 7 bases match TRBD1. This CDR3 spans 14 amino acids. V gave up 2 bases and J gave up 2 bases; unmatched junction bases: 3. Germline CDR1 SGHDT, CDR2 YYEEEE. In nucleotides, the CDR3 is TGTGCCAGCAGCTTCCGGGACAGACAAGAGACCCAGTACTTC. Its protein product is CASSFRDRQETQYF.

V and J are TRBV2 and TRBJ1-5; 9 bases fit TRBD1. Germline CDR1 reads SNHLY; CDR2 reads FYNNEI. This CDR3 region has 14 residues. Germline trimming cut 7 bases from V and 4 bases from J; bases unmatched to any gene: 5. The CDR3 bases are TGTGCCAGCAACCGAGGACAGGGGAATCAGCCCCAGCATTTT. Translating it yields CASNRGQGNQPQHF.

The genes are TRBV12-1 and TRBJ2-7; TRBD2 is the table's D call, not checked against the DNA. TRBV12-1 is listed as a pseudogene. The CDR3 extends over 18 amino acids. The CDR3 spells CASSFKTSGRAPSYEQYF. CDR3 sequence (DNA): TGTGCCAGCAGCTTCAAGACTAGCGGGAGAGCCCCCTCCTACGAGCAGTACTTC.

The chain recombines TRBV12-3 or TRBV12-4 with TRBJ2-7; perhaps TRBD1 as D (6 bases). Deletions cut 3 bases from V and 4 bases from J, with 10 bases between. The CDR3 loop spans 13 amino acids. CDR3 coding DNA: TGTGCCAGCAGTTTGGGGGCGAAGTACGAGCAGTACTTC. It is translated as CASSLGAKYEQYF.

This clone occurred once. The chain recombines TRBV5-6 with TRBJ2-7; 13 nucleotides match TRBD2. Germline V CDR1 and CDR2: SGHDT, YYEEEE. V trimming: 2 bases; J trimming: 5 bases; junction bases outside the gene matches: 4. The CDR3 totals 15 residues. CDR3 coding DNA: TGTGCCAGCAGCTTACTAGCGGGAGGGTGGGACGAGCAGTACTTC. Translation: CASSLLAGGWDEQYF.

This chain uses TRBV4-1 with TRBJ2-5, with a tentative D call TRBD2 (7 bases). V dropped 4 bases and J dropped 4 bases, with 13 bases sitting between them. Germline loops: CDR1 MGHRA, CDR2 YSYEKL. This CDR3 has 14 amino acids. CDR3 DNA sequence: TGCGCCAGCAGCCTCAAAAGGGGGGGAGAGACCCAGTACTTC. This translates into CASSLKRGGETQYF.

This clone appeared once. This rearrangement joins TRBV9 to TRBJ2-1; 10 bases are a match to TRBD1. Germline loops: CDR1 SGDLS, CDR2 YYNGEE. V lost 4 bases and J lost 14; bases outside the gene matches: 9. This CDR3 spans 13 amino acids. CDR3 nucleotide sequence: TGTGCCAGCAGCCCAGACCGACAGGGGGCGGAGTTCTTC. It encodes CASSPDRQGAEFF.

The chain employs TRBV9 and TRBJ1-2; D not certain. Germline CDR1 reads SGDLS; CDR2 reads YYNGEE. CDR3 length: 16 residues. With 3 bases removed from V and 2 bases from J, the gap between germline ends came to 17 bases. The CDR3 sequence is CASSGRNPQLNYGYTF. Here the CDR3 DNA reads TGTGCCAGCAGCGGAAGAAATCCTCAACTAAACTATGGCTACACCTTC.

This rearrangement joins TRBV7-8 to TRBJ1-5; 10 nucleotides match TRBD1. The CDR3 is 14 residues long. CDR1 and CDR2 (germline): SGHVS, FQNEAQ. Germline trimming cut 5 bases from V and 4 bases from J; bases unmatched to any gene: 2. The CDR3, as DNA: TGTGCCAGCAGCCGGGGACAGGGGAATCAGCCCCAGCATTTT. It codes for CASSRGQGNQPQHF.

The rearrangement joins TRBV6-5 to TRBJ2-7, with D possibly TRBD2 on 5 matching bases. Trimming stripped 6 bases from V and 0 bases from J, with 15 bases between. The germline V gene encodes CDR1 MNHEY and CDR2 SVGAGI. The CDR3 runs to 15 residues. The CDR3 nucleotides read TGTGCCAGCAGACCCGAGGGTGGTTTCTCCTACGAGCAGTACTTC. Amino acids: CASRPEGGFSYEQYF.

The chain has TRBV10-3 and TRBJ2-1; a weak D match, TRBD2 (6 bases). The germline V gene encodes CDR1 ENHRY and CDR2 SYGVKD. This CDR3 spans 13 amino acids. V was shortened by 0 bases and J by 10 bases, with 10 bases between the two germline ends. CDR3 nucleotides: TGTGCCATCAGTGAGTCGGTTGGGGGGGAGCAGTTCTTC. It yields the protein CAISESVGGEQFF.

This chain joins TRBV19 and TRBJ2-7; 7 bases are shared with TRBD2. CDR1 is LNHDA, CDR2 SQIVND, per germline (reference sequence). The V segment lost 5 bases and the J segment 4 bases; nucleotides outside the gene matches: 5. This CDR3 is built from 13 residues. CDR3 protein: CASSLRGSYEQYF. For the CDR3, the DNA is TGTGCCAGTAGTTTGCGGGGGAGTTACGAGCAGTACTTC.

This clone was seen once. The chain couples TRBV14 to TRBJ2-1, with D possibly being TRBD1 (6 bases). The length of the CDR3 is 14 residues. Germline values: CDR1 SGHDN, CDR2 FVKESK. V dropped 1 base and J dropped 9 bases, with 13 bases sitting between them. CDR3 amino acids: CASSQVQGFGEQFF. Here the CDR3 DNA reads TGTGCCAGCAGCCAAGTCCAGGGGTTTGGTGAGCAGTTCTTC.